This T cell receptor (beta chain) derives from a study of T cell repertoires in cytomegalovirus infection. Study-wide points: Dominating the ex vivo response were TCR beta clonotypes that were CMV-specific and HLA-C-restricted.

This clonotype was recorded a few times. What it recognizes is unknown. TCRdb passed the reads through MiXCR, listing each CDR3 protein once. The sample yields some 680,000 distinct CDR3 sequences, 35% to 40% seen once. CDR3 length: 14 residues. Trimming took 0 bases from V and 1 from J, leaving 6 bases between them. This TCR derives from a human donor in good health (CMV status not recorded). Some clones in this sample may be carry-over from other donors' samples. The chain carries TRBV12-3 or TRBV12-4 and TRBJ1-1, with TRBD1 as a possible D gene (5 bases). Sequenced input: PBMCs. This chain's CDR3 is CASSLAQENTEAFF. The CDR3 DNA sequence: TGTGCCAGCAGTTTAGCACAGGAGAACACTGAAGCTTTCTTT.